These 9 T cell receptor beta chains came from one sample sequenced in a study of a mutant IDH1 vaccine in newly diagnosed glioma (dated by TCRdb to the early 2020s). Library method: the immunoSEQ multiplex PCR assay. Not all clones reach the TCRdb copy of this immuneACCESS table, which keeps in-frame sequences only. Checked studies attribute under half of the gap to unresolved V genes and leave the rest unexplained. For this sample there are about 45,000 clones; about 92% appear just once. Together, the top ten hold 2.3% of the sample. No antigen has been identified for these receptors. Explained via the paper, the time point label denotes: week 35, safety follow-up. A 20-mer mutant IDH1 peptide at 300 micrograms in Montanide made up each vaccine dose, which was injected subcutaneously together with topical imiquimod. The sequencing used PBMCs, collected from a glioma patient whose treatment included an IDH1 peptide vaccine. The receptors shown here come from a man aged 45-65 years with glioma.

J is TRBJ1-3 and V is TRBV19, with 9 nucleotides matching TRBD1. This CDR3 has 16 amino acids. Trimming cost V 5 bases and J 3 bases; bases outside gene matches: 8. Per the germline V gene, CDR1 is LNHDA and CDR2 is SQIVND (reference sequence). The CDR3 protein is CASSRGTGSIGNTIYF. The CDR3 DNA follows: TGTGCCAGTAGTCGGGGGACAGGGAGCATTGGAAACACCATATATTTT.

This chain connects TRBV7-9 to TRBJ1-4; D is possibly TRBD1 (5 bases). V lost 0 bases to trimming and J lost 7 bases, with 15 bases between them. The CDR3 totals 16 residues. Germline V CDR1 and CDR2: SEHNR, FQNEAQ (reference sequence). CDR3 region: CASSLAQGQRSEKLFF. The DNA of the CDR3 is TGTGCCAGCAGCTTAGCCCAGGGTCAGAGGAGTGAAAAACTGTTTTTT.

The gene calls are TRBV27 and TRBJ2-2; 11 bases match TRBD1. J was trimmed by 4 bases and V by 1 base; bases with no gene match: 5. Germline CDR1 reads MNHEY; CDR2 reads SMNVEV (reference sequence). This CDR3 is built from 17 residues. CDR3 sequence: CASSLFGTGGSTGELFF. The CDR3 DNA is TGTGCCAGCAGTTTATTTGGGACAGGGGGAAGCACCGGGGAGCTGTTTTTT.

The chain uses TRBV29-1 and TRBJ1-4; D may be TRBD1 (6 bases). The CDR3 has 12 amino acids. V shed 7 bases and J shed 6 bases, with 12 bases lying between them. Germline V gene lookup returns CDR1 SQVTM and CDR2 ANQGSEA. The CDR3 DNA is TGCAGCGCGGAACAGGGATATGAAAAACTGTTTTTT. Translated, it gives CSAEQGYEKLFF.

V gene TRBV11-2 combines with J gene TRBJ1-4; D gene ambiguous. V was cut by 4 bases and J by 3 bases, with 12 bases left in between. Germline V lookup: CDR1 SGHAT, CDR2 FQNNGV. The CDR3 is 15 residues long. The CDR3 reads CASSSTYLPNEKLFF. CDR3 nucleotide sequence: TGTGCCAGCAGCTCCACTTATCTCCCTAATGAAAAACTGTTTTTT.

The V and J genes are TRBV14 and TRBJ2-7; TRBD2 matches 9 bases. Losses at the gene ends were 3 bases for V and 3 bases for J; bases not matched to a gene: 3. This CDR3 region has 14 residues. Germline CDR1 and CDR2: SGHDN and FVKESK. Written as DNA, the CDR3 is TGTGCCAGCAGCCACCTTAGCGGGAGCTACGAGCAGTACTTC. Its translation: CASSHLSGSYEQYF.

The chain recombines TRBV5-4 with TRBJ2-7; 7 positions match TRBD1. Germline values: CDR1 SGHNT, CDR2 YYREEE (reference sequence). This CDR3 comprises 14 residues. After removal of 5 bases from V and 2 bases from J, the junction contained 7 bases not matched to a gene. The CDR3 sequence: CASRMGQTPYEQYF. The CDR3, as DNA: TGTGCCAGCAGGATGGGACAGACTCCCTACGAGCAGTACTTC. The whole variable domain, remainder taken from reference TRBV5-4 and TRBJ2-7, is ETGVTQSPTHLIKTRGQQVTLRCSSQSGHNTVSWYQQALGQGPQFIFQYYREEENGRGNFPPRFSGLQFPNYSSELNVNALELDDSALYLCASRMGQTPYEQYFGPGTRLTVT.

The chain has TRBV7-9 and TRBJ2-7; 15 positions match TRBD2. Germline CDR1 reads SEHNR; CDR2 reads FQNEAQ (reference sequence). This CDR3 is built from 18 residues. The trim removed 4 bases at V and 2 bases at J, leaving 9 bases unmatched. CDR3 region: CASSSGLAGGLMTYEQYF. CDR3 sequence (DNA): TGTGCCAGCAGCTCTGGACTAGCGGGAGGGCTGATGACCTACGAGCAGTACTTC.

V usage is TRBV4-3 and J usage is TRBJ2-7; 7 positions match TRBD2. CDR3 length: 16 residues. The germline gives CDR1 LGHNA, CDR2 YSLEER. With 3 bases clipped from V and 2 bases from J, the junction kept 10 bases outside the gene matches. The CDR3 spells CASSHAWGLSAYEQYF. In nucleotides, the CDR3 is TGCGCCAGCAGCCACGCCTGGGGACTATCCGCCTACGAGCAGTACTTC.